A selection of T cell receptor beta chains follows, all from one sample in a study of OX40 agonist ivuxolimab in advanced cancers. Produced via immunoSEQ multiplex PCR; TCRdb's table is partial and in-frame only. The data hold about 34,000 clones, with 80% to 95% observed a single time. The starting material was CD4+ or CD8+ T cells sorted from blood, obtained in a trial of the OX40 agonist ivuxolimab. The receptors derive from an adult with an advanced solid tumor such as melanoma, head and neck, liver or kidney cancer. Both conserved end residues are part of each CDR3. The order of the fields is CDR3 protein, J gene, V gene.

cdr3_aa: CASSEGGGTEQYF
j_call: TRBJ2-7
v_call: TRBV2

cdr3_aa: CASSLTGQYQETQYF
j_call: TRBJ2-5
v_call: TRBV5-1

cdr3_aa: CASSLARGLLETQYF
j_call: TRBJ2-5
v_call: TRBV7-9

cdr3_aa: CASSLWGPRNSPLHF
j_call: TRBJ1-6
v_call: TRBV28

cdr3_aa: CASRLGQAYGYTF
j_call: TRBJ1-2
v_call: TRBV5-1

cdr3_aa: CASSIGGTALNQPQHF
j_call: TRBJ1-5
v_call: TRBV7-2

cdr3_aa: CASSTTTDPYTDTQYF
j_call: TRBJ2-3
v_call: TRBV7-3

cdr3_aa: CASSRDYTDTQYF
j_call: TRBJ2-3
v_call: TRBV2

cdr3_aa: CASSLAAGNNEQFF
j_call: TRBJ2-1
v_call: TRBV5-8

cdr3_aa: CASSPETGARSPLHF
j_call: TRBJ1-6
v_call: TRBV5-4

cdr3_aa: CASSYGGSLFNTIYF
j_call: TRBJ1-3
v_call: TRBV6-5

cdr3_aa: CASSLVVGMTYEQYF
j_call: TRBJ2-7
v_call: TRBV5-6

cdr3_aa: CASSHGQASGEQYF
j_call: TRBJ2-7
v_call: TRBV4-1

cdr3_aa: CASSSQGYSTEAFF
j_call: TRBJ1-1
v_call: TRBV7-9

cdr3_aa: CASSEIGTGRANEQFF
j_call: TRBJ2-1
v_call: TRBV10-2

cdr3_aa: CASSQSGPPGNEQFF
j_call: TRBJ2-1
v_call: TRBV5-1

cdr3_aa: CASSSTGTGIDTQYF
j_call: TRBJ2-3
v_call: TRBV5-1

cdr3_aa: CASSSGGAANEKLFF
j_call: TRBJ1-4
v_call: TRBV6-5

cdr3_aa: CASANGANSYNEQFF
j_call: TRBJ2-1
v_call: TRBV19

cdr3_aa: CASSPGQTSGGYTF
j_call: TRBJ1-2
v_call: TRBV7-9

cdr3_aa: CSAGQGSEQYF
j_call: TRBJ2-7
v_call: TRBV20-1

cdr3_aa: CASSYSRTDSGNTIYF
j_call: TRBJ1-3
v_call: TRBV6-5

cdr3_aa: CASIGTRDEAFF
j_call: TRBJ1-1
v_call: TRBV19

cdr3_aa: CASSSRLALNTGELFF
j_call: TRBJ2-2
v_call: TRBV7-9

cdr3_aa: CASSWDRDTNQPQHF
j_call: TRBJ1-5
v_call: TRBV6-5

cdr3_aa: CASRQPGQIYNEQFF
j_call: TRBJ2-1
v_call: TRBV27

cdr3_aa: CASSQTGNTIYF
j_call: TRBJ1-3
v_call: TRBV7-9

cdr3_aa: CASSLGFSTGELFF
j_call: TRBJ2-2
v_call: TRBV7-8

cdr3_aa: CASSFRDIGFEKLFF
j_call: TRBJ1-4
v_call: TRBV5-6

cdr3_aa: CASSGDNGIQYF
j_call: TRBJ2-4
v_call: TRBV11-2

cdr3_aa: CASSSPSRGIGEKLFF
j_call: TRBJ1-4
v_call: TRBV28

cdr3_aa: CASSVAPSSENYGYTF
j_call: TRBJ1-2
v_call: TRBV9

cdr3_aa: CASNNIEPKSGEKLFF
j_call: TRBJ1-4
v_call: TRBV28

cdr3_aa: CASSRATWSTDTQYF
j_call: TRBJ2-3
v_call: TRBV5-8

cdr3_aa: CASSSLVQGEGEQFF
j_call: TRBJ2-1
v_call: TRBV7-2

cdr3_aa: CASSAGTSASYNEQFF
j_call: TRBJ2-1
v_call: TRBV19

cdr3_aa: CAISEDRGVDEQFF
j_call: TRBJ2-1
v_call: TRBV10-3

cdr3_aa: CASSLAGANTDTQYF
j_call: TRBJ2-3
v_call: TRBV5-6

cdr3_aa: CASSLIPAGLGGLNNEQFF
j_call: TRBJ2-1
v_call: TRBV7-8

cdr3_aa: CASRRTEVANTGELFF
j_call: TRBJ2-2
v_call: TRBV27

cdr3_aa: CAWRQDGNQPQHF
j_call: TRBJ1-5
v_call: TRBV30

cdr3_aa: CASSPDIINEKLFF
j_call: TRBJ1-4
v_call: TRBV18

cdr3_aa: CASSLLSVGTEAFF
j_call: TRBJ1-1
v_call: TRBV7-9

cdr3_aa: CASSPPRMSDSNQPQHF
j_call: TRBJ1-5
v_call: TRBV28

cdr3_aa: CASRSGQGIGELFF
j_call: TRBJ2-2
v_call: TRBV6-5

cdr3_aa: CAWSVAGSGEQYF
j_call: TRBJ2-7
v_call: TRBV30

cdr3_aa: CASSYRTGATGELFF
j_call: TRBJ2-2
v_call: TRBV6-6

cdr3_aa: CASSESGQPDTQYF
j_call: TRBJ2-3
v_call: TRBV10-1

cdr3_aa: CASSLQTQETQYF
j_call: TRBJ2-5
v_call: TRBV7-8

cdr3_aa: CASSVAPGSPLHF
j_call: TRBJ1-6
v_call: TRBV9

cdr3_aa: CASSEVLGVQETQYF
j_call: TRBJ2-5
v_call: TRBV6-1

cdr3_aa: CAISESGPQETQYF
j_call: TRBJ2-5
v_call: TRBV10-3

cdr3_aa: CAWTTGLHNEQFF
j_call: TRBJ2-1
v_call: TRBV30

cdr3_aa: CASSNMRDFSGNTIYF
j_call: TRBJ1-3
v_call: TRBV28

cdr3_aa: CASSDSSYGYTF
j_call: TRBJ1-2
v_call: TRBV6-4

cdr3_aa: CASSIQSGVTGELFF
j_call: TRBJ2-2
v_call: TRBV19